The rows below give T cell receptor beta chains drawn from one sample of a study of graft-versus-host responses after intestinal transplantation. Antigens of these TCRs are unknown. Assay: immunoSEQ multiplex PCR; the TCRdb copy retains only in-frame clones and omits some. This table holds over 100,000 clones, more than 80% found once. Sequencing used unstimulated CD4+ T cells sorted from spleen or lymph node cells, obtained before transplant. The origin of the receptors is a human donor who was the organ donor for an intestinal transplant. The CDR3 runs from the conserved cysteine through the conserved F or W. A D gene is named only where the DNA matches it firmly. Part of the rows lack a size; the others show once, few, many or a class for expanded clones.

TRBJ1-3	TRBV7-2	once	.	CASSLGRRLSGNTIYF	TGTGCCAGCAGCTTAGGTCGTCGGCTCTCTGGAAACACCATATATTTT
TRBJ2-7	TRBV19	once	TRBD2	CASSISLAGVREQYF	TGTGCCAGTAGTATATCCCTAGCGGGAGTGCGCGAGCAGTACTTC
TRBJ2-7	TRBV7-9	.	TRBD1	CASTPRDSAYEQYF	TGTGCCAGCACCCCCCGGGACAGCGCCTACGAGCAGTACTTC
TRBJ1-2	TRBV2	once	TRBD1	CASSALGQAPYGYTF	TGTGCCAGCAGTGCTCTGGGACAGGCTCCCTATGGCTACACCTTC
TRBJ1-5	TRBV19	.	TRBD1	CASSPGGSNQPQHF	TGTGCCAGTAGTCCAGGGGGAAGCAATCAGCCCCAGCATTTT
TRBJ2-7	TRBV5-1	.	.	CASSLDPGGPYEQYF	TGCGCCAGCAGCTTGGACCCCGGGGGTCCCTACGAGCAGTACTTC
TRBJ1-1	TRBV11-2	.	.	CASSRDGMNTEAFF	TGTGCCAGCAGCCGGGACGGGATGAACACTGAAGCTTTCTTT
TRBJ2-5	TRBV7-2	.	TRBD2	CASSLGWRGVGGTQYF	TGTGCCAGCAGCTTAGGATGGCGGGGGGTGGGGGGGACCCAGTACTTC
TRBJ2-2	TRBV19	.	.	CASSIREGGELFF	TGTGCCAGTAGTATCCGGGAAGGCGGGGAGCTGTTTTTT
TRBJ2-3	TRBV10-3	.	.	CAISARGEDTQYF	TGTGCCATCAGTGCCCGGGGAGAGGATACGCAGTATTTT
TRBJ1-2	TRBV23-1	.	TRBD1	CASSPRRVDRGSYTF	TGCGCCAGCAGTCCCCGAAGGGTTGACAGGGGAAGCTACACCTTC
TRBJ1-4	TRBV7-2	.	.	CASSWNRGEGEKLFF	TGTGCCAGCAGTTGGAATAGGGGAGAAGGTGAAAAACTGTTTTTT
TRBJ1-5	TRBV5-8	once	.	CASSLVGSEPQHF	TGTGCCAGCAGCTTGGTGGGGTCGGAGCCCCAGCATTTT
TRBJ2-5	TRBV19	once	.	CASSSWKEETQYF	TGTGCCAGTAGTAGTTGGAAAGAAGAGACCCAGTACTTC
TRBJ2-7	TRBV6-6	.	TRBD2	CASSSLAGRGEQYF	TGTGCCAGCAGTTCCTTAGCGGGGAGGGGCGAGCAGTACTTC
TRBJ2-7	TRBV2	once	.	CASTPSEGTYEQYF	TGTGCCAGCACCCCCAGCGAGGGGACCTACGAGCAGTACTTC